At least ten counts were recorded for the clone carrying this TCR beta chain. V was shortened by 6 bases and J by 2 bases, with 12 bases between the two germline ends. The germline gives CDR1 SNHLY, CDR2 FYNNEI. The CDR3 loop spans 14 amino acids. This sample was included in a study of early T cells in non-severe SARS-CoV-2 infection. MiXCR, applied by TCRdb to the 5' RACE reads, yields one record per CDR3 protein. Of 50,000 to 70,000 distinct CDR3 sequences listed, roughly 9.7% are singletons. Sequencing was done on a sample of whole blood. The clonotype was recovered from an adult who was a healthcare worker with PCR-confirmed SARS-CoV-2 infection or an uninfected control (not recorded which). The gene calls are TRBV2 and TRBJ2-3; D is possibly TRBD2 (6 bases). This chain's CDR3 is CASRDSGNTDTQYF. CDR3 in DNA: TGTGCCAGCAGAGATAGCGGAAACACAGATACGCAGTATTTT. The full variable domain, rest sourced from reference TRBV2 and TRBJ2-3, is EPEVTQTPSHQVTQMGQEVILRCVPISNHLYFYWYRQILGQKVEFLVSFYNNEISEKSEIFDDQFSVERPDGSNFTLKIRSTKLEDSAMYFCASRDSGNTDTQYFGPGTRLTVL.